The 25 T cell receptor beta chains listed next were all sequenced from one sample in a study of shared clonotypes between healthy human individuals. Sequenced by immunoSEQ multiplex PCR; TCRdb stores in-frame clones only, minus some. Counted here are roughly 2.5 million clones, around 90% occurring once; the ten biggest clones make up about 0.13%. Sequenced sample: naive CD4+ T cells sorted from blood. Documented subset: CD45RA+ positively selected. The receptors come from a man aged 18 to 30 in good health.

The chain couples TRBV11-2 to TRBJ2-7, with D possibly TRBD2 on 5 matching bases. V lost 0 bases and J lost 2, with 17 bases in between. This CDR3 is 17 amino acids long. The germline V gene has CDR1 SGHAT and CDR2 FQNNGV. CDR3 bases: TGTGCCAGCAGCTTAGATTGGGAGTACCGCAGGCCCTACGAGCAGTACTTC. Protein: CASSLDWEYRRPYEQYF.

CDR3 loop: CASRHLQGSGNEQFF. The CDR3 nucleotides are TGTGCCAGCAGACATCTACAGGGTAGTGGCAATGAGCAGTTCTTC. The chain joins TRBV11-2 to TRBJ2-1, with D perhaps TRBD1 (6 bases). The germline V gene encodes CDR1 SGHAT and CDR2 FQNNGV. Trimming pared 6 bases from V and 6 bases from J, leaving 18 bases between. This CDR3 comprises 15 residues.

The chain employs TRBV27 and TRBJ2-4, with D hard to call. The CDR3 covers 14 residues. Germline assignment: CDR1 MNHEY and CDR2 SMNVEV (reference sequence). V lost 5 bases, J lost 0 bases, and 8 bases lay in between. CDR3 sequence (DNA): TGTGCCAGCAGTCCTAGTATAGCCAAAAACATTCAGTACTTC. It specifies CASSPSIAKNIQYF.

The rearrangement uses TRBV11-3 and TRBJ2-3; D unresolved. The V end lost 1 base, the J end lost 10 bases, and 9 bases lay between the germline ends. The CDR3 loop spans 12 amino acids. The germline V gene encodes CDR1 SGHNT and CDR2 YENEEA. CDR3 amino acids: CASSLVPSAQYF. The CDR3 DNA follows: TGTGCCAGCAGCTTAGTCCCGTCAGCGCAGTATTTT.

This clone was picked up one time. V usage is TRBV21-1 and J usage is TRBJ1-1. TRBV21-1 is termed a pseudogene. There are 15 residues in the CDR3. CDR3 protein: CASSVQWRPNTEAFF. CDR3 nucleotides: TGTGCCAGCAGCGTCCAGTGGAGGCCGAACACTGAAGCTTTCTTT.

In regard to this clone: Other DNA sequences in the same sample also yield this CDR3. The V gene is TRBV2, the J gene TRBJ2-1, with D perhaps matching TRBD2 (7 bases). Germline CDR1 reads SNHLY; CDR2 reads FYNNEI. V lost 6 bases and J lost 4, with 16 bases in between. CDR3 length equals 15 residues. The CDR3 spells CASSKRGGSYNEQFF. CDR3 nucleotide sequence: TGTGCCAGCAGCAAGAGGGGGGGATCATACAATGAGCAGTTCTTC.

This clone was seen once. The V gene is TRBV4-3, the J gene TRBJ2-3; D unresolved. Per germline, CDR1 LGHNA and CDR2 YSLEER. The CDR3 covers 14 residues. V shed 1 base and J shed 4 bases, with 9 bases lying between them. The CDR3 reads CASSQVENPDTQYF. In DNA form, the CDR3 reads TGCGCCAGCAGCCAAGTGGAGAACCCAGATACGCAGTATTTT.

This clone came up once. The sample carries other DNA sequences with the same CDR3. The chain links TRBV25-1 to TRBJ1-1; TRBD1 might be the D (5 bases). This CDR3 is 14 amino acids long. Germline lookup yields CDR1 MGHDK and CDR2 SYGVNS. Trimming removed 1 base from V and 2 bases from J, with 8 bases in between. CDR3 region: CASSEWGVNTEAFF. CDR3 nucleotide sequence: TGTGCCAGCAGTGAATGGGGGGTTAACACTGAAGCTTTCTTT.

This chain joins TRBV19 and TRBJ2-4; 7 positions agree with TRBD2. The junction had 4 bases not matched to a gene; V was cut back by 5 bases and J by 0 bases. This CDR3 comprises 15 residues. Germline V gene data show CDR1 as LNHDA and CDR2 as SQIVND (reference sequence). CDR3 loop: CASSSAGLAKNIQYF. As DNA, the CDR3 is TGTGCCAGTAGTTCAGCGGGACTAGCCAAAAACATTCAGTACTTC.

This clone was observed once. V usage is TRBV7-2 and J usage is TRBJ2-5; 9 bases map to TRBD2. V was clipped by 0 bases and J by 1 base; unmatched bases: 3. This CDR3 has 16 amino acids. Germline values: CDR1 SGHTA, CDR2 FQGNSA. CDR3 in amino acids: CASSLALAGSQETQYF. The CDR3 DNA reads TGTGCCAGCAGCTTAGCCCTAGCGGGAAGCCAAGAGACCCAGTACTTC. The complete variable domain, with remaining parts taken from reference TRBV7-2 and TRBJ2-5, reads GAGVSQSPSNKVTEKGKDVELRCDPISGHTALYWYRQSLGQGLEFLIYFQGNSAPDKSGLPSDRFSAERTGGSVSTLTIQRTQQEDSAVYLCASSLALAGSQETQYFGPGTRLLVL.

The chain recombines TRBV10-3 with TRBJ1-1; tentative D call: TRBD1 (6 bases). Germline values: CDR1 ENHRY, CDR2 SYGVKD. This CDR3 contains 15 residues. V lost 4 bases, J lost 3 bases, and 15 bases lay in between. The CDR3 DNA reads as TGTGCCATCAGTGTGGGGGGGGGCGCGGACACTGAAGCTTTCTTT. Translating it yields CAISVGGGADTEAFF.

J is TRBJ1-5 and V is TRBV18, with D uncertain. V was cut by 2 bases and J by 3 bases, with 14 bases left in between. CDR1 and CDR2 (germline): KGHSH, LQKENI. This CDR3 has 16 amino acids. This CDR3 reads CASSPYSAQNNQPQHF. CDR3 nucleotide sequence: TGTGCCAGCTCACCATACAGTGCACAAAACAATCAGCCCCAGCATTTT.

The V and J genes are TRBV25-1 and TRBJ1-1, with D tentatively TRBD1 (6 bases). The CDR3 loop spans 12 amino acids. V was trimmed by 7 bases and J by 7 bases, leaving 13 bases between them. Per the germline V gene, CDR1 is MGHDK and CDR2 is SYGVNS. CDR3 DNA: TGTGCCAGCATCTGGGGGGCCGGTGAAGCTTTCTTT. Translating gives CASIWGAGEAFF.

The CDR3 sequence: CTSSTGGPPEQFF. DNA of the CDR3: TGCACCAGCAGCACCGGAGGGCCTCCTGAGCAGTTCTTC. The genes are TRBV1 and TRBJ2-1; the D call TRBD2 from the table was never checked on the DNA. TRBV1 is noted as a pseudogene. The CDR3 length is 13 residues.

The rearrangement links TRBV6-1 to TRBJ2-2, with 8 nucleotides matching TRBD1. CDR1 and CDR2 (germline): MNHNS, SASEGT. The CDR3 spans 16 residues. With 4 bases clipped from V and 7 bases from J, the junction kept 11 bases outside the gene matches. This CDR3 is CASSAYSGGAGGELFF. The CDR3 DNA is TGTGCCAGCAGTGCATACTCAGGGGGCGCGGGCGGGGAGCTGTTTTTT.

The DNA for the CDR3 is TGTGCCAGCAGTTTAGGTCGACAGGGAGAGACCCAGTACTTC. Its protein is CASSLGRQGETQYF. The V call is TRBV27, the J call TRBJ2-5; 7 nucleotides align to TRBD1. Trimming removed 2 bases from V and 4 bases from J; junction bases left unmatched: 4. Germline loops: CDR1 MNHEY, CDR2 SMNVEV (reference sequence). This CDR3 contains 14 residues.

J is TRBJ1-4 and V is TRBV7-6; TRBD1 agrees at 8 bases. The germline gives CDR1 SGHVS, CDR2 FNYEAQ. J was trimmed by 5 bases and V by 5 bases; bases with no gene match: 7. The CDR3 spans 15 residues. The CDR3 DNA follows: TGTGCCAGCAGCGGGCGGACAGGGCTAAATGAAAAACTGTTTTTT. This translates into CASSGRTGLNEKLFF.

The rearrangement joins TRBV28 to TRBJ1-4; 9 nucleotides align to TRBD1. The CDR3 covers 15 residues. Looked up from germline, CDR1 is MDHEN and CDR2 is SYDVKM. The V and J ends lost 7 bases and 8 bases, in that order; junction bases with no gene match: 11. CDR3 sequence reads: CASISHPQGAEKLFF. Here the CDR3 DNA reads TGTGCCAGCATTTCACACCCACAGGGGGCCGAAAAACTGTTTTTT.

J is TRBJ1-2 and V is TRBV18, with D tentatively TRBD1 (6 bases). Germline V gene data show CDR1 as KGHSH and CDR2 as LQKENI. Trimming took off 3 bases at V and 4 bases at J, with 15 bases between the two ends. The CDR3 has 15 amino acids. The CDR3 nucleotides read TGTGCCAGCTCACCCATGCAGGAGGGGGTCTATGGCTACACCTTC. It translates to CASSPMQEGVYGYTF.

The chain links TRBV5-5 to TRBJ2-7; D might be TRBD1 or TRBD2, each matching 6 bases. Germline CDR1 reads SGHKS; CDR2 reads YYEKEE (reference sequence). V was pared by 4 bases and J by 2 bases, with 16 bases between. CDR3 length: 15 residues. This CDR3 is CASSTVWGATYEQYF. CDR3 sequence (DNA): TGTGCCAGCAGCACAGTATGGGGGGCCACCTACGAGCAGTACTTC.

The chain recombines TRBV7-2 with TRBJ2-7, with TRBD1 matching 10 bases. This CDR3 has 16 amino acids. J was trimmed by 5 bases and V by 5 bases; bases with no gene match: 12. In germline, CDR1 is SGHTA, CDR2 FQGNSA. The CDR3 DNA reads TGTGCCAGCAGCAAAATACCGGGACAGGGGAGCCACGAGCAGTACTTC. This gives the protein CASSKIPGQGSHEQYF.

CDR3 sequence reads: CASSYSGVNNQPQHF. The DNA for the CDR3 is TGTGCCAGCAGTTACTCAGGTGTGAACAATCAGCCCCAGCATTTT. The chain combines TRBV6-6 with TRBJ1-5, with unresolved D. Germline-derived CDR1 and CDR2 are MNHNY and SVGAGI (reference sequence). V lost 0 bases and J 3 bases, leaving 9 bases between the germline ends. This CDR3 has 15 amino acids.

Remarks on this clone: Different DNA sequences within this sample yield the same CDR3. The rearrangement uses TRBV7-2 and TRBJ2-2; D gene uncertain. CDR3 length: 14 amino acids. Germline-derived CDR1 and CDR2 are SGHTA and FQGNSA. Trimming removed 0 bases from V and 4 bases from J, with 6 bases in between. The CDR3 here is CASSLASSTGELFF. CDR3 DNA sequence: TGTGCCAGCAGCTTAGCTAGCAGCACCGGGGAGCTGTTTTTT.

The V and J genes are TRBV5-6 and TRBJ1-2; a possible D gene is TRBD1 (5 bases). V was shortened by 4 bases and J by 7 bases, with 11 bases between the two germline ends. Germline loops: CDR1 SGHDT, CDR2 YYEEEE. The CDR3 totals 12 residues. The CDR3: CASSMGLPGYTF. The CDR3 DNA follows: TGTGCCAGCAGCATGGGACTCCCTGGCTACACCTTC.

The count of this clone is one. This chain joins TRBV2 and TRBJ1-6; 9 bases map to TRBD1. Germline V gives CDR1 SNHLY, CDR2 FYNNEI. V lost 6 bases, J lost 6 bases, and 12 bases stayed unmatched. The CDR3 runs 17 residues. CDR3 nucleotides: TGTGCCAGCAGAGCGGGACAGGGTGAGGCTCGTAATTCACCCCTCCACTTT. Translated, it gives CASRAGQGEARNSPLHF. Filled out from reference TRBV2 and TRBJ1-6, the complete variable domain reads EPEVTQTPSHQVTQMGQEVILRCVPISNHLYFYWYRQILGQKVEFLVSFYNNEISEKSEIFDDQFSVERPDGSNFTLKIRSTKLEDSAMYFCASRAGQGEARNSPLHFGNGTRLTVT.